This TCR beta chain was found in a study of cytomegalovirus exposure and HLA in healthy donors (dated by TCRdb to about 2017). Context from the whole study: An earlier analysis of 587 of the donors reported about 290 Gb of sequence data and 120 million or so unique TCR beta sequences from around 200 million T cells. Roughly 300 gigabases of sequencing data and 70 million to 95 million unique TCR sequences made up an early release that covered approximately 650 HLA-typed donors. Among the approximately 400 genotyped donors, approximately 81% belonged to the genetic ancestry cluster associated with self-reported Caucasian donors. The study aimed to test whether cataloging public T cell receptors could reveal signatures of past pathogen exposure. The study used immunosequencing to profile the T cell repertoires of 666 subjects and linked those repertoires to cytomegalovirus serostatus. Besides the first cohort of around 700 subjects, a separate validation cohort made up of around 120 different subjects was used. To predict cytomegalovirus infection status, the study combined high-throughput TCR immunosequencing, statistical association of individual TCRs with disease status, and machine learning. A later analysis re-examined previously published TCR beta repertoires from more than 650 donors and added high-resolution HLA genotyping to investigate patterns of TCR occurrence. Rather than using new phenotypic data, the later analysis identified candidate immune exposures from TCR beta sequences and from how often those sequences occurred across donors. To decide whether each TCR beta V gene segment behaved as functional or pseudogenic, an earlier analysis of 587 of the donors relied on high-throughput TCR beta sequencing. Alongside the repertoire data, information on donor age, sex, ethnicity and CMV serostatus was compiled. Genome-wide SNP genotypes for about 55% of the roughly 670 donors were used in a later genetic analysis, which treated that subset as a discovery cohort. Every discovery cohort repertoire had been produced on one sequencing platform. HLA typing covered class I and class II loci at four-digit resolution. The number of typed donors differed by locus: about 620-640 for A, B, C, DRB1 and DQB1; 522 for DQA1; 606 for DPA1; and roughly 450 for DPB1. A few DR-DQ haplotypes were handled as single units for association and clustering because linkage in the cohort was strong. Among some 410 genotyped donors of the cohort, an average of approximately 200,000 unique TCR beta nucleotide sequences was sequenced per donor, of which about 20% were non-productive.

This clone has a single count. Its recognized antigen is unknown. Base-call qualities are not available, and no considerably larger clone is one nucleotide away. Paper-wide results and their limitations: In both the original and validation cohorts, the classifier was reported to diagnose cytomegalovirus status with high specificity and sensitivity. According to a later analysis, TCR association rates differed among HLA loci, with DRB1 alleles showing the most associated TCRs and HLA-C alleles showing the fewest. The study listed approximately 150 TCR beta chains as associated with cytomegalovirus. For the cohort, immune exposure information was limited to CMV serostatus. Roughly uniform sequencing depth across donors was assumed in presence/absence analyses, although this assumption may not hold. Assigning TCR associations to individual alleles was difficult when HLA alleles, especially DR and DQ, strongly co-occurred. The cohort was sequenced for TCR beta chains only, and without alpha or paired-chain data the features that could be detected were limited. In a later analysis, HLA-associated TCR beta chains were found to be more clonally expanded and to have lower generation probabilities than equally common non-associated chains. An earlier analysis of several hundred of the donors showed that most TCR beta V segments appeared in productive rearrangements either about 87% or about 30% of the time, which broadly matched IMGT annotations. According to a later genetic analysis, donors in an Asian-associated ancestry cluster had fewer N-insertions in productive TCRs than the approximately 690-donor mean. Seventeen rarely observed V segments, including chromosome 9 orphons, were excluded from the earlier analysis of approximately 500 of the donors because counts were too low. In vitro tests confirmed that three of the cytomegalovirus-associated TCR beta chains recognize cytomegalovirus antigens. The sequencing pipeline was judged likely to have produced a cluster of highly shared sequence variants as a technical artifact. In a later genetic analysis, a missense DCLRE1C variant was associated with V-gene and J-gene trimming of TCR beta chains, and the association was replicated in an independent cohort. The authors suggested that the approach could potentially be generalized to other disease states and immunological phenotypes. Correlated functional status among segregating V segments might reflect linkage disequilibrium, but an unknown experimental factor could not be ruled out. In a later analysis, several top co-occurrence clusters were reported to appear linked to parvovirus B19, influenza, CMV and Epstein-Barr virus. A further reported finding was that TCR beta sequences accurately predicted the HLA-A and HLA-B alleles for most subjects in the first cohort. HLA typing was unavailable for some donors at each locus, so association tests used only the typed subset. Across donors, most TCR sequences were observed very rarely, whereas some public TCRs were present in many individuals. A later analysis associated approximately 17,000 TCR beta sequences with specific HLA alleles at a false discovery rate of 0.05. According to a later analysis, most CMV-associated TCR beta chains appeared to be HLA-restricted, and the HLA associations seemed to be driven largely by CMV exposure.

The library was generated by the immunoSEQ multiplex PCR assay. For the multiplex PCR, a mixture combining 60 forward primers for TCR Vbeta segments and 13 reverse primers for TCR Jbeta segments was used. The CDR3 region of rearranged TCR beta genes was amplified from genomic DNA by a multiplex PCR assay. The Illumina HiSeq System was used to sequence the amplified TCR beta libraries as 87-base-pair reads. Regarding the original processing steps: A later analysis tallied tens of millions of unique TCR beta chains across the approximately 670 repertoires, and approximately 12 million of those chains were shared by two or more donors. Raw reads were error-corrected and collapsed into unique sequences with a nearest-neighbor algorithm that merged closely related sequences to remove PCR and sequencing errors. CDR3 sequences were aligned to IMGT reference sequences to assign V, D and J gene segments. For a sequence to be retained, a match of at least six nucleotides to both a V gene segment and a J gene segment was required. Rearrangements were called productive when the CDR3 lacked stop codons and stayed in frame with V and J; all others were non-productive. CDR3 was defined by IMGT convention, running from the second conserved V-encoded cysteine to the conserved J-encoded phenylalanine. The earlier analysis of about 560 of the donors excluded any sequence lacking an unambiguous match to a single V gene segment. In an earlier analysis of 450 to 750 of the donors, a V segment was called functional when productive rearrangements were above 56.7%, and segregating when the standard deviation between donors exceeded 5%. A statistical classification framework was developed to diagnose cytomegalovirus status using the catalog of TCR beta chain sequences. In a later analysis, TCR nucleotide sequences were compared against IMGT/GENE-DB human TR gene sequences so that V and J genes could be assigned. In a later analysis, CDR3 sequences and most-parsimonious VDJ recombination scenarios were assigned using the TCRdist pipeline. In a later analysis, each TCR beta chain was defined by its CDR3 amino acid sequence together with its V-gene family, and reads lacking a unique V-gene family were excluded. To address suspected cross-contamination and a sequencing artifact, a later analysis removed roughly 580 highly shared, low-generation-probability nucleotide sequences. In a later analysis, a clonal expansion index was calculated for each public chain from normalized within-repertoire ranks of inferred template counts. A later analysis computed generation probabilities with a VDJ recombination model fitted to out-of-frame rearrangements, and checked the results against IGoR. A later analysis scored TCR-TCR, TCR-HLA and TCR-CMV co-occurrence with hypergeometric tests, applying a repertoire-size bias correction to TCR pairs. In a later analysis, false discovery rates were estimated by permuting HLA or CMV assignments 20 times. In a later analysis, co-occurring TCRs were grouped using DBSCAN, and TCRdist sequence similarity was added for clustering within HLA-allele-positive subsets. Co-occurrence clustering excluded repertoires with fewer than 30,000 or more than 120,000 public chains, plus five with anomalous nucleotide sharing. The table was pulled from immuneACCESS by TCRdb, which kept in-frame rearrangements only. Such tables lose some clones; where checked, under half of the loss comes from unresolved V genes, and the rest has no known cause. D and trimming come from the DNA, and the V and J calls and clone size come from that table. The sample data list some 130,000 clones, and 76% of these were observed just once. Clones ranked in the top ten supply roughly 3% of the sample.

The cohort was made up of roughly 670 healthy bone marrow donors. At the time of sampling, every cohort member was nominally healthy, though immune exposures that went unrecorded were likely present. The donor was CMV seronegative and was included in the group of under 450 seronegative cohort members. A peripheral blood sample was provided by each donor, and peripheral blood mononuclear cells were used for TCR beta sequencing. The Qiagen DNeasy Blood Extraction Kit was used to extract genomic DNA from the blood cell samples. This receptor was obtained from a middle-aged man in good health and CMV-seronegative. What was sequenced was PBMCs.

The CDR3 protein sequence reads: CASSEWGDRGQDTQYF. The DNA sequence is given as TGTGCCAGCAGTGAATGGGGGGACAGGGGACAAGATACGCAGTATTTT. The chain joins TRBV25-1 to TRBJ2-3, with TRBD1 identical over 10 junction bases. The germline V gene yields MGHDK for CDR1 and SYGVNS for CDR2. Including cysteine and phenylalanine, the CDR3 has 16 amino acids. Kept here is only the CDR3 DNA, which spans 48 bases and is read in frame from base 1. The V end gives up 1 base and the J end 5 bases, leaving 6 bases in the junction not matched to a gene.